The 9 T cell receptor beta chains reported below all come from one sample, sequenced in a study of T cell responses to AZD1222 COVID-19 vaccine (dated by TCRdb to the early 2020s). The library relied on the immunoSEQ multiplex PCR assay. This is the immuneACCESS table as TCRdb keeps it, with only in-frame sequences that have V and J called. A part of the clones is gone; compared with another copy, unresolved V genes explain less than half, and the rest is unexplained. The sample table holds some 100,000 clones, of which around 90% were seen once. The leading ten clones occupy about 13% of the sample. The intended sense of this specimen's time point label: baseline before first vaccination. Explained via the paper, the treatment or condition label denotes: meningococcal conjugate vaccine given as trial control. The input for sequencing was peripheral blood, taken on day 0 of MenACWY control vaccination. These receptors were obtained from an adult in good health.

This clone was seen a single time. This chain joins TRBV28 and TRBJ2-5; D is undetermined. V shed 5 bases and J shed 2 bases, with 3 bases lying between them. The CDR3 has 11 amino acids. Per the germline V gene, CDR1 is MDHEN and CDR2 is SYDVKM. The CDR3 reads CASSGQETQYF. The CDR3 DNA reads TGTGCCAGCAGTGGACAAGAGACCCAGTACTTC. Full variable domain (rest looked up from reference TRBV28 and TRBJ2-5): DVKVTQSSRYLVKRTGEKVFLECVQDMDHENMFWYRQDPGLGLRLIYFSYDVKMKEKGDIPEGYSVSREKKERFSLILESASTNQTSMYLCASSGQETQYFGPGTRLLVL.

This sequence joins TRBV6-1 and TRBJ1-4; D not resolved. V gave up 1 base and J gave up 0 bases, with 9 bases separating them. The germline V gene encodes CDR1 MNHNS and CDR2 SASEGT. The CDR3 loop spans 16 amino acids. The CDR3 loop reads CASSEDRVATNEKLFF. The CDR3 coding sequence is TGTGCCAGCAGTGAAGACAGAGTTGCAACTAATGAAAAACTGTTTTTT.

The chain joins TRBV9 to TRBJ1-1, with D hard to call. V gave up 0 bases and J gave up 2 bases, with 11 bases separating them. The germline CDR1 and CDR2 sequences are SGDLS and YYNGEE. This CDR3 is 15 amino acids long. The CDR3 spells CASSVASGENTEAFF. The CDR3 DNA reads as TGTGCCAGCAGCGTAGCATCAGGTGAAAACACTGAAGCTTTCTTT.

This clone was seen a handful of times. The J gene is TRBJ2-2, the V gene TRBV6-2 or TRBV6-3; 8 nucleotides align to TRBD2. The CDR3 is 17 amino acids. Germline V gene data show CDR1 as MNHEY and CDR2 as SVGEGT. With V trimmed by 0 bases and J by 0 bases, 3 bases remained unmatched. The CDR3 DNA sequence: TGTGCCAGCAGTTACTCAGCGACTAGCGCGAACACCGGGGAGCTGTTTTTT. Translation: CASSYSATSANTGELFF.

V and J are TRBV28 and TRBJ1-1; D uncertain. V was clipped by 5 bases and J by 11 bases, with 15 bases between them. The germline V gene has CDR1 MDHEN and CDR2 SYDVKM. The length of the CDR3 is 12 residues. Here the CDR3 reads CASSPPRSRAFF. The CDR3 DNA is TGTGCCAGCAGTCCCCCGCGGAGTAGGGCTTTCTTT.

This chain joins TRBV10-3 and TRBJ2-1; maybe TRBD1 (5 bases). The germline gives CDR1 ENHRY, CDR2 SYGVKD. Trimming left V 0 bases short and J 3 bases short, with 9 bases between. The CDR3 is 15 residues long. The CDR3 is CAISESQVRYNEQFF. The CDR3 DNA reads TGTGCCATCAGTGAGTCACAGGTCCGCTACAATGAGCAGTTCTTC.

The sample holds one count of this clone. The sample has other DNA sequences that encode this CDR3 too. The chain combines TRBV4-3 with TRBJ2-7; D is tentatively TRBD1 or TRBD2 (5 bases each). Germline V CDR1 and CDR2: LGHNA, YSLEER. The CDR3 sequence is 13 residues long. The V end was cut by 0 bases, the J end by 3 bases, with 6 bases between. The CDR3 nucleotides are TGCGCCAGCAGCCAAGATGGGGGCTACGAGCAGTACTTC. This codes for CASSQDGGYEQYF.

The genes are TRBV7-9 and TRBJ2-5, with D perhaps being TRBD1 or TRBD2 (5 bases each). CDR1 is SEHNR, CDR2 FQNEAQ, per germline (reference sequence). CDR3 length equals 14 residues. Trimming took off 2 bases at V and 0 bases at J, with 7 bases between the two ends. Here the CDR3 reads CASSLRGDQETQYF. The CDR3 nucleotides are TGTGCCAGCAGCTTAAGGGGAGACCAAGAGACCCAGTACTTC.

The J gene is TRBJ1-2, the V gene TRBV20-1; D possibly corresponds to TRBD1 (5 bases). CDR1 is DFQATT, CDR2 SNEGSKA, per germline (reference sequence). V was cut by 3 bases and J by 2 bases, with 13 bases left in between. The CDR3 extends over 14 amino acids. CDR3 in amino acids: CSASPRRDNYGYTF. The CDR3 coding sequence is TGCAGTGCTAGTCCCCGGCGGGACAACTATGGCTACACCTTC.